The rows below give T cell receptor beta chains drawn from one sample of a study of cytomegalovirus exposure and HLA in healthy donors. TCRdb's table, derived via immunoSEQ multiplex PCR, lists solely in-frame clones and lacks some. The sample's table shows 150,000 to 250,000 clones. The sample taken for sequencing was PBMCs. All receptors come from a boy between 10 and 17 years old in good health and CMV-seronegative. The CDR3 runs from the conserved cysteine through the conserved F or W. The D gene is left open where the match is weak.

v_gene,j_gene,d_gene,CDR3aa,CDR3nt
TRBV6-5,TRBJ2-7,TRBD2,CASSLLAGGPGEQYF,TGTGCCAGCAGTTTACTAGCGGGGGGGCCGGGGGAGCAGTACTTC
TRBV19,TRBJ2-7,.,CASSGQGQYEQYF,TGTGCCAGTAGCGGGCAGGGGCAGTACGAGCAGTACTTC
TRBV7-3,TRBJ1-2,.,CASSTGPTNYGYTF,TGTGCCAGCAGCACTGGGCCGACTAACTATGGCTACACCTTC
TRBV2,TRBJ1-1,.,CASSEPRGGTEAFF,TGTGCCAGCAGTGAACCCAGGGGAGGGACTGAAGCTTTCTTT
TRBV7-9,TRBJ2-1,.,CASSLKSARAIGGEFF,TGTGCCAGCAGCTTAAAATCCGCCAGGGCCATAGGGGGGGAGTTCTTC
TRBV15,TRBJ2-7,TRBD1,CATSLNTGDNYEQYF,TGTGCCACATCACTCAACACAGGGGACAACTACGAGCAGTACTTC
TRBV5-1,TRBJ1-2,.,CASSLGGQLYGYTF,TGCGCCAGCAGCTTGGGCGGACAGCTCTATGGCTACACCTTC
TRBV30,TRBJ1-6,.,CAWSPSGGTNSPLHF,TGTGCCTGGAGTCCAAGCGGTGGGACAAATTCACCCCTCCACTTT
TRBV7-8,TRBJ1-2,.,CASSLNNRGYTF,TGTGCCAGCAGCTTGAACAACCGCGGCTACACCTTC
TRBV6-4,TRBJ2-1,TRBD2,CASSDQGGGANEQFF,TGTGCCAGCAGTGATCAGGGCGGGGGGGCGAACGAGCAGTTCTTC
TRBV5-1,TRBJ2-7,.,CASSLGAGFYEQYF,TGCGCCAGCAGCTTGGGGGCCGGTTTCTACGAGCAGTACTTC
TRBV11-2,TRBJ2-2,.,CASSLRELGRTTGELFF,TGTGCCAGCAGCTTACGGGAATTAGGACGGACCACCGGGGAGCTGTTTTTT
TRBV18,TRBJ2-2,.,CASSPYPGLNTGELFF,TGTGCCAGCTCACCATACCCGGGGTTGAACACCGGGGAGCTGTTTTTT
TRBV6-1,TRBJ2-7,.,CASGTATTNSYEQYF,TGTGCCAGTGGAACGGCTACCACTAACTCCTACGAGCAGTACTTC
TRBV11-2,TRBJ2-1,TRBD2,CASSLALRLAGGPGEQFF,TGTGCCAGCAGCTTAGCCCTCAGACTAGCGGGGGGGCCGGGTGAGCAGTTCTTC
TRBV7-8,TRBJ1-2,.,CASSLGSPSAYGYTF,TGTGCCAGCAGCTTAGGGTCCCCGAGTGCCTATGGCTACACCTTC
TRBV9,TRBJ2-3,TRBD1,CASSWGPGQNTDTQYF,TGTGCCAGCAGTTGGGGACCGGGACAGAACACAGATACGCAGTATTTT
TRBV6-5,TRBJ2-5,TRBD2,CASRSGGETQYF,TGTGCCAGCCGAAGCGGGGGAGAGACCCAGTACTTC
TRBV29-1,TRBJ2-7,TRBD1,CSAWGGQGTYEQYF,TGCAGCGCATGGGGCGGACAGGGGACCTACGAGCAGTACTTC
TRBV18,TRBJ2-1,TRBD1,CASSPPRGLNEQFF,TGTGCCAGCTCACCACCCAGGGGGTTGAATGAGCAGTTCTTC
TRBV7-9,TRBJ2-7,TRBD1,CASRPGGEKQYF,TGTGCCAGCAGACCAGGGGGCGAAAAGCAGTACTTC
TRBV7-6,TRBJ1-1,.,CASSFASTTEAFF,TGTGCCAGCAGCTTCGCCAGTACCACTGAAGCTTTCTTT
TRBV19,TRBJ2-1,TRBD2,CASRTSGGALGEQFF,TGTGCCAGTAGGACTAGCGGGGGGGCTCTCGGTGAGCAGTTCTTC
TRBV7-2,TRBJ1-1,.,CASSLEAFF,TGTGCCAGCAGCCTTGAAGCTTTCTTT
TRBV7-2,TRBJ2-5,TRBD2,CASSLGRGGLETQYF,TGTGCCAGCAGCTTAGGGCGGGGGGGGCTGGAGACCCAGTACTTC
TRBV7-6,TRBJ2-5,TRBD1,CASRRTTGAETQYF,TGTGCCAGCAGACGTACTACAGGGGCTGAGACCCAGTACTTC
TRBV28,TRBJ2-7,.,CASSLGLYEQYF,TGTGCCAGCAGTTTAGGGCTCTACGAGCAGTACTTC